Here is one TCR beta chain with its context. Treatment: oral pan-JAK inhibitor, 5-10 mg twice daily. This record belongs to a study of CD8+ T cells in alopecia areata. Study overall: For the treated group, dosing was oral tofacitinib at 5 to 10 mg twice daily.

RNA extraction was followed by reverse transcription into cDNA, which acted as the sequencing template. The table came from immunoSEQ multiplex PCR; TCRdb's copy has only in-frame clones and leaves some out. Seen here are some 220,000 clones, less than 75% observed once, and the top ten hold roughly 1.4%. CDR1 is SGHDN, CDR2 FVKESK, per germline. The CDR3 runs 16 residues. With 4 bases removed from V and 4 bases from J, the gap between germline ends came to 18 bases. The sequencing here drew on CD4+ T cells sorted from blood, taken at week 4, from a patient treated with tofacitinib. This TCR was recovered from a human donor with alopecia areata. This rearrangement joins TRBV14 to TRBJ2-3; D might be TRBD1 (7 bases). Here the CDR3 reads CASSPGGAPGADTQYF. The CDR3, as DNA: TGTGCCAGCAGCCCAGGGGGAGCTCCGGGAGCAGATACGCAGTATTTT.